Listed below are T cell receptor beta chains from one sample, sequenced in a study of OX40 agonist ivuxolimab in advanced cancers. Repertoires were generated with immunoSEQ multiplex PCR, while TCRdb's copy carries only in-frame clones and drops some. Seen here are tens of thousands of clones, approximately 90% observed once, and the top ten hold 0.25% to 0.3%. The material was CD4+ or CD8+ T cells sorted from blood, obtained in a trial of the OX40 agonist ivuxolimab. These receptors were obtained from an adult with an advanced solid tumor such as melanoma, head and neck, liver or kidney cancer. Each CDR3 is given with its conserved first and last residue. Each record gives: J gene, clone size, V gene, D gene, CDR3 protein, CDR3 DNA. D genes are given only for firm matches. Some rows mark clone size as missing; the rest say once, few, many or name a class of expanded clone.

J gene: TRBJ1-1; clone size: NA; V gene: TRBV5-6; D gene: NA; CDR3 protein: CASRKPGFTEAFF; CDR3 DNA: TGTGCCAGCAGGAAACCAGGGTTCACTGAAGCTTTCTTT
J gene: TRBJ1-5; clone size: NA; V gene: TRBV4-1; D gene: NA; CDR3 protein: CASSQEQVGQPQHF; CDR3 DNA: TGCGCCAGCAGCCAAGAGCAGGTCGGGCAGCCCCAGCATTTT
J gene: TRBJ1-2; clone size: NA; V gene: TRBV7-2; D gene: NA; CDR3 protein: CASSLEGSNGYTF; CDR3 DNA: TGTGCCAGCAGCTTAGAGGGCAGTAATGGCTACACCTTC
J gene: TRBJ2-7; clone size: NA; V gene: TRBV7-2; D gene: NA; CDR3 protein: CASSALGYEQYF; CDR3 DNA: TGTGCCAGCAGCGCTCTAGGATACGAGCAGTACTTC
J gene: TRBJ1-5; clone size: NA; V gene: TRBV6-5; D gene: TRBD1; CDR3 protein: CASSAQGAFNQPQHF; CDR3 DNA: TGTGCCAGCAGTGCCCAGGGGGCCTTCAATCAGCCCCAGCATTTT
J gene: TRBJ1-2; clone size: NA; V gene: TRBV19; D gene: NA; CDR3 protein: CASSTLQGGGYTF; CDR3 DNA: TGTGCCAGTAGTACCCTCCAGGGAGGTGGCTACACCTTC
J gene: TRBJ2-3; clone size: NA; V gene: TRBV5-1; D gene: NA; CDR3 protein: CASSFTNPSTDTQYF; CDR3 DNA: TGCGCCAGCAGCTTCACTAATCCTAGCACAGATACGCAGTATTTT
J gene: TRBJ2-3; clone size: once; V gene: TRBV29-1; D gene: NA; CDR3 protein: CSGRSPGLADTQYF; CDR3 DNA: TGCAGCGGGCGGTCACCAGGGCTAGCAGATACGCAGTATTTT
J gene: TRBJ2-3; clone size: NA; V gene: TRBV5-4; D gene: NA; CDR3 protein: CASSLVDSSTDTQYF; CDR3 DNA: TGTGCCAGCAGCTTGGTGGACAGTAGCACAGATACGCAGTATTTT
J gene: TRBJ2-1; clone size: NA; V gene: TRBV6-1; D gene: TRBD2; CDR3 protein: CASSDYRTSGGAGEQFF; CDR3 DNA: TGTGCCAGCAGTGATTACCGGACTAGCGGGGGGGCCGGTGAGCAGTTCTTC
J gene: TRBJ2-7; clone size: NA; V gene: TRBV19; D gene: TRBD1; CDR3 protein: CASSFMDRADEQYF; CDR3 DNA: TGTGCCAGTAGTTTCATGGACAGGGCTGACGAGCAGTACTTC
J gene: TRBJ1-2; clone size: NA; V gene: TRBV5-1; D gene: TRBD1; CDR3 protein: CASSGGTGGDYGYTF; CDR3 DNA: TGCGCCAGCAGCGGAGGGACAGGGGGCGACTATGGCTACACCTTC
J gene: TRBJ1-3; clone size: few; V gene: TRBV5-1; D gene: NA; CDR3 protein: CASSLIGNTIYF; CDR3 DNA: TGCGCCAGCAGCTTGATCGGAAACACCATATATTTT
J gene: TRBJ2-2; clone size: NA; V gene: TRBV11-3; D gene: NA; CDR3 protein: CASSSRPGGELFF; CDR3 DNA: TGTGCCAGCAGCTCCAGGCCTGGGGGGGAGCTGTTTTTT
J gene: TRBJ2-7; clone size: NA; V gene: TRBV4-1; D gene: TRBD1; CDR3 protein: CASSQDEQGVGPYEQYF; CDR3 DNA: TGCGCCAGCAGCCAAGATGAGCAGGGGGTAGGGCCCTACGAGCAGTACTTC
J gene: TRBJ2-2; clone size: NA; V gene: TRBV2; D gene: TRBD2; CDR3 protein: CASTSGANTGELFF; CDR3 DNA: TGTGCCAGCACTAGCGGGGCGAACACCGGGGAGCTGTTTTTT
J gene: TRBJ1-5; clone size: NA; V gene: TRBV6-6; D gene: TRBD1; CDR3 protein: CASSLGTDNQPQHF; CDR3 DNA: TGTGCCAGCAGTCTCGGGACAGACAATCAGCCCCAGCATTTT
J gene: TRBJ1-2; clone size: NA; V gene: TRBV6-6; D gene: NA; CDR3 protein: CASSPGSYGYTF; CDR3 DNA: TGTGCCAGCAGCCCCGGGAGCTATGGCTACACCTTC
J gene: TRBJ1-2; clone size: NA; V gene: TRBV18; D gene: TRBD1; CDR3 protein: CASSPDRGAFQGYTF; CDR3 DNA: TGTGCCAGCTCCCCTGACAGGGGAGCCTTTCAAGGCTACACCTTC
J gene: TRBJ1-2; clone size: NA; V gene: TRBV6-6; D gene: TRBD1; CDR3 protein: CASSYSQGVDYGYTF; CDR3 DNA: TGTGCCAGCAGTTACTCGCAGGGGGTCGACTATGGCTACACCTTC
J gene: TRBJ1-3; clone size: NA; V gene: TRBV5-1; D gene: NA; CDR3 protein: CASSLSGQGSGNTIYF; CDR3 DNA: TGCGCCAGCAGCTTGAGCGGCCAGGGCTCTGGAAACACCATATATTTT
J gene: TRBJ2-2; clone size: NA; V gene: TRBV4-3; D gene: TRBD1; CDR3 protein: CASSQGTGNTGELFF; CDR3 DNA: TGCGCCAGCAGCCAAGGGACAGGGAACACCGGGGAGCTGTTTTTT
J gene: TRBJ2-1; clone size: NA; V gene: TRBV19; D gene: NA; CDR3 protein: CASSRAGSSYNEQFF; CDR3 DNA: TGTGCCAGTAGTAGGGCAGGTAGCTCCTACAATGAGCAGTTCTTC
J gene: TRBJ2-1; clone size: few; V gene: TRBV5-1; D gene: NA; CDR3 protein: CASSLGNEQFF; CDR3 DNA: TGCGCCAGCAGCTTGGGCAATGAGCAGTTCTTC
J gene: TRBJ2-5; clone size: NA; V gene: TRBV5-1; D gene: NA; CDR3 protein: CASSRTRAETQYF; CDR3 DNA: TGCGCCAGCAGCAGGACTCGGGCGGAGACCCAGTACTTC
J gene: TRBJ2-5; clone size: NA; V gene: TRBV7-2; D gene: NA; CDR3 protein: CASSFGETQYF; CDR3 DNA: TGTGCCAGCAGCTTTGGAGAGACCCAGTACTTC
J gene: TRBJ1-6; clone size: NA; V gene: TRBV28; D gene: NA; CDR3 protein: CATIGGPNRSPLHF; CDR3 DNA: TGTGCCACCATCGGTGGTCCGAATCGTTCACCCCTCCACTTT
J gene: TRBJ2-3; clone size: NA; V gene: TRBV7-2; D gene: TRBD2; CDR3 protein: CASSSGTSGGNTQYF; CDR3 DNA: TGTGCCAGCAGCTCCGGGACTAGCGGGGGAAATACGCAGTATTTT
J gene: TRBJ1-5; clone size: NA; V gene: TRBV18; D gene: NA; CDR3 protein: CASSPKENQPQHF; CDR3 DNA: TGTGCCAGCTCACCAAAGGAAAATCAGCCCCAGCATTTT
J gene: TRBJ2-7; clone size: NA; V gene: TRBV28; D gene: NA; CDR3 protein: CASLTPSTGRGEQYF; CDR3 DNA: TGTGCCAGCCTCACCCCCTCGACCGGGCGGGGCGAGCAGTACTTC
J gene: TRBJ1-2; clone size: NA; V gene: TRBV10-3; D gene: NA; CDR3 protein: CAIRFLADGYTF; CDR3 DNA: TGTGCCATCAGGTTTTTGGCAGACGGCTACACCTTC
J gene: TRBJ2-7; clone size: NA; V gene: TRBV7-9; D gene: NA; CDR3 protein: CASSMLATSEQYF; CDR3 DNA: TGTGCCAGCAGCATGCTAGCGACCTCCGAGCAGTACTTC
J gene: TRBJ2-4; clone size: NA; V gene: TRBV12-2; D gene: NA; CDR3 protein: CASRLGGAGPGKNIQYF; CDR3 DNA: TGTGCAAGTCGCTTAGGCGGGGCAGGGCCGGGCAAAAACATTCAGTACTTC
J gene: TRBJ1-1; clone size: NA; V gene: TRBV5-1; D gene: NA; CDR3 protein: CASSSLSTVMNTEAFF; CDR3 DNA: TGCGCCAGCAGCTCCCTCTCCACAGTGATGAACACTGAAGCTTTCTTT
J gene: TRBJ2-1; clone size: NA; V gene: TRBV2; D gene: TRBD2; CDR3 protein: CASNTAGGQWNEQFF; CDR3 DNA: TGTGCCAGCAACACTGCGGGGGGGCAGTGGAATGAGCAGTTCTTC
J gene: TRBJ1-6; clone size: NA; V gene: TRBV5-1; D gene: TRBD1; CDR3 protein: CASSYGRDRQNSPLHF; CDR3 DNA: TGCGCCAGCAGCTACGGCCGGGACAGGCAAAATTCACCCCTCCACTTT
J gene: TRBJ1-2; clone size: NA; V gene: TRBV5-5; D gene: NA; CDR3 protein: CASSLETGDYGYTF; CDR3 DNA: TGTGCCAGCAGCTTGGAAACCGGGGACTATGGCTACACCTTC
J gene: TRBJ1-1; clone size: NA; V gene: TRBV6-5; D gene: NA; CDR3 protein: CASWEGGWNTEAFF; CDR3 DNA: TGTGCCAGCTGGGAAGGGGGATGGAACACTGAAGCTTTCTTT
J gene: TRBJ1-6; clone size: NA; V gene: TRBV6-5; D gene: NA; CDR3 protein: CAIRDGYNSPLHF; CDR3 DNA: TGTGCCATCCGGGACGGGTATAATTCACCCCTCCACTTT
J gene: TRBJ1-6; clone size: NA; V gene: TRBV6-5; D gene: NA; CDR3 protein: CASRGQGTNSPLHF; CDR3 DNA: TGTGCCAGCAGAGGCCAAGGGACGAATTCACCCCTCCACTTT
J gene: TRBJ2-5; clone size: NA; V gene: TRBV5-4; D gene: TRBD2; CDR3 protein: CASSLARRTRGGAETQYF; CDR3 DNA: TGTGCCAGCAGCTTGGCCAGGAGGACTAGAGGAGGGGCGGAGACCCAGTACTTC
J gene: TRBJ2-4; clone size: NA; V gene: TRBV2; D gene: NA; CDR3 protein: CASSATKNIQYF; CDR3 DNA: TGTGCCAGCAGTGCAACGAAAAACATTCAGTACTTC
J gene: TRBJ2-2; clone size: NA; V gene: TRBV19; D gene: NA; CDR3 protein: CASSMAAGSVTGELFF; CDR3 DNA: TGTGCCAGTAGTATGGCGGCAGGGAGTGTCACCGGGGAGCTGTTTTTT
J gene: TRBJ2-7; clone size: NA; V gene: TRBV4-1; D gene: TRBD1; CDR3 protein: CASSPENRGRGAYEQYF; CDR3 DNA: TGCGCCAGCAGCCCGGAAAACAGGGGGCGTGGGGCGTACGAGCAGTACTTC
J gene: TRBJ1-1; clone size: NA; V gene: TRBV2; D gene: NA; CDR3 protein: CASRSTGAPEAFF; CDR3 DNA: TGTGCCAGCAGGTCGACGGGGGCACCTGAAGCTTTCTTT
J gene: TRBJ2-1; clone size: NA; V gene: TRBV10-2; D gene: TRBD2; CDR3 protein: CASRHSGGGSYNEQFF; CDR3 DNA: TGCGCCAGCAGACATAGCGGGGGGGGCTCCTACAATGAGCAGTTCTTC
J gene: TRBJ1-3; clone size: NA; V gene: TRBV13; D gene: TRBD1; CDR3 protein: CASSLGPPTGGNTIYF; CDR3 DNA: TGTGCCAGCAGCTTAGGCCCCCCGACAGGGGGAAACACCATATATTTT
J gene: TRBJ2-4; clone size: once; V gene: TRBV30; D gene: NA; CDR3 protein: CAWSVLGKNIQYF; CDR3 DNA: TGTGCCTGGAGTGTACTGGGCAAAAACATTCAGTACTTC
J gene: TRBJ2-6; clone size: NA; V gene: TRBV2; D gene: TRBD1; CDR3 protein: CASSGTGSSGANVLTF; CDR3 DNA: TGTGCCAGCAGTGGGACAGGGAGCTCTGGGGCCAACGTCCTGACTTTC
J gene: TRBJ2-5; clone size: NA; V gene: TRBV14; D gene: TRBD1; CDR3 protein: CASSQGWTGPETQYF; CDR3 DNA: TGTGCCAGCAGCCAAGGTTGGACAGGGCCGGAGACCCAGTACTTC
J gene: TRBJ1-1; clone size: NA; V gene: TRBV10-3; D gene: NA; CDR3 protein: CAISEFSLNTEAFF; CDR3 DNA: TGTGCCATCAGTGAGTTCAGTCTGAACACTGAAGCTTTCTTT
J gene: TRBJ2-3; clone size: NA; V gene: TRBV7-6; D gene: NA; CDR3 protein: CASSPRGDTQYF; CDR3 DNA: TGTGCCAGCAGCCCCCGCGGAGATACGCAGTATTTT
J gene: TRBJ1-5; clone size: NA; V gene: TRBV4-2; D gene: NA; CDR3 protein: CASSQDRFSNQPQHF; CDR3 DNA: TGTGCCAGCAGCCAAGACAGGTTTAGCAATCAGCCCCAGCATTTT
J gene: TRBJ1-2; clone size: NA; V gene: TRBV6-5; D gene: NA; CDR3 protein: CASSTTGGWGSGYTF; CDR3 DNA: TGTGCCAGCAGTACCACGGGCGGATGGGGGTCTGGCTACACCTTC
J gene: TRBJ1-5; clone size: NA; V gene: TRBV29-1; D gene: TRBD1; CDR3 protein: CSVTVDRGVNQPQHF; CDR3 DNA: TGCAGCGTAACGGTGGACAGGGGAGTCAATCAGCCCCAGCATTTT